One and the same sample provided the 20 T cell receptor beta chains below, sequenced in a study of beta chain features in type 1 diabetes. Points from the study as a whole: Moderate yet significant TCRB CDR3 shortening was seen in Type 1 diabetes patients in all four CD4+ subsets.

These receptors' targets are unknown. Expressed TCRB transcripts were sequenced because the entire RNA isolate underwent reverse transcription. Some clones are missing from TCRdb's copy, which holds only in-frame ones; the method was immunoSEQ multiplex PCR. Found here are approximately 250,000 clones, roughly 25% of them singletons; the top ten hold around 0.013%. Material: naive CD4+ T cells from blood. Every receptor here comes from a woman aged 25 to 39 with type 1 diabetes.

The V call is TRBV14, the J call TRBJ2-3; 7 nucleotides line up with TRBD2. V shed 4 bases, J shed 4 bases, and the junction held 8 bases outside the gene matches. CDR1 SGHDN and CDR2 FVKESK come from the germline V gene. The CDR3 has 15 residues. CDR3 residues: CASSLVGGPADTQYF. The CDR3 DNA reads TGTGCCAGCAGCCTTGTGGGAGGGCCCGCAGATACGCAGTATTTT.

The chain joins TRBV30 to TRBJ2-3; TRBD2 matches at 9 bases. The CDR3 extends over 17 amino acids. CDR1 is GTSNPN and CDR2 is SVGIG in the germline V gene (reference sequence). Trimming removed 5 bases from V and 3 bases from J; junction bases left unmatched: 15. The CDR3 reads CAWGHGHSGSMTDTQYF. The CDR3 DNA reads as TGTGCCTGGGGCCATGGCCATAGCGGGAGTATGACAGATACGCAGTATTTT.

This clone came up a few times. This sequence joins TRBV18 and TRBJ1-5; TRBD1 agrees at 7 bases. Germline-derived CDR1 and CDR2 are KGHSH and LQKENI. V lost 2 bases, J lost 10 bases, and 11 bases stayed unmatched. This CDR3 comprises 15 residues. The CDR3 here is CASSPMETRGEPQHF. CDR3 bases: TGTGCCAGCTCACCAATGGAGACCAGGGGGGAACCCCAGCATTTT.

This clone was seen a few times. The chain is built from TRBV5-4 and TRBJ1-3, with D hard to call. Germline V lookup: CDR1 SGHNT, CDR2 YYREEE (reference sequence). This CDR3 spans 14 amino acids. Trimming removed 3 bases at V and 1 base at J, with 8 bases between. CDR3 nucleotides: TGTGCCAGCAGCTCAGAATCATCTGGAAACACCATATATTTT. It translates to CASSSESSGNTIYF.

The rearrangement links TRBV29-1 to TRBJ2-1; 11 bases agree with TRBD1. This CDR3 is built from 13 residues. Looked up from germline, CDR1 is SQVTM and CDR2 is ANQGSEA. The V segment lost 4 bases and the J segment 16 bases; nucleotides outside the gene matches: 12. The chain's CDR3 is CSVGEPRTGGEFF. Written as DNA, the CDR3 is TGCAGCGTTGGGGAGCCCCGGACAGGGGGCGAATTCTTC.

This clone appeared a few times. This chain joins TRBV13 and TRBJ2-3; D gene ambiguous. Germline V gene lookup returns CDR1 PRHDT and CDR2 FYEKMQ (reference sequence). V gave up 1 base and J gave up 5 bases, with 4 bases separating them. The CDR3 covers 12 residues. CDR3 amino acids: CASSLARDTQYF. The CDR3 nucleotides read TGTGCCAGCAGCTTAGCCCGAGATACGCAGTATTTT.

The chain joins TRBV29-1 to TRBJ2-5, with D maybe TRBD2 (5 bases). The V and J ends lost 0 bases and 9 bases respectively, with 23 bases between them. The CDR3 has 16 amino acids. The germline CDR1 and CDR2 sequences are SQVTM and ANQGSEA. The CDR3 loop is CSVEDRQAATLGAQYF. The DNA for the CDR3 is TGCAGCGTTGAAGATCGCCAAGCGGCTACCCTCGGGGCCCAGTACTTC.

This clone was counted a single time. V is TRBV18 and J is TRBJ2-1, with 8 bases aligning to TRBD1. The length of the CDR3 is 14 residues. From germline, CDR1 is KGHSH and CDR2 LQKENI. Trimming took 0 bases from V and 7 from J; bases not matched to a gene: 2. In DNA form, the CDR3 reads TGTGCCAGCTCACCACCGGACAGGGTGAATGAGCAGTTCTTC. Residues: CASSPPDRVNEQFF.

The rearrangement links TRBV11-2 to TRBJ1-4, with D possibly matching TRBD1 (6 bases). Germline V gives CDR1 SGHAT, CDR2 FQNNGV. The V end lost 6 bases, the J end lost 7 bases, and 18 bases lay between the germline ends. The CDR3 has 15 residues. DNA for the CDR3: TGTGCCAGCAGTTACATCAGGGGTGGGAGTGAAAAACTGTTTTTT. Its protein is CASSYIRGGSEKLFF.

This clone was recorded a few times. This chain joins TRBV9 and TRBJ2-7, with TRBD2 identical over 11 bases. Germline V gene data show CDR1 as SGDLS and CDR2 as YYNGEE. Trimming cost V 3 bases and J 1 base; bases outside gene matches: 6. The CDR3 spans 16 residues. As DNA, the CDR3 is TGTGCCAGCAGCGGTACCGGGACTAGCGGTTCCTACGAGCAGTACTTC. Its translation: CASSGTGTSGSYEQYF.

This clone has more than one count but fewer than ten. J is TRBJ2-4 and V is TRBV5-6; a possible D gene is TRBD1 (6 bases). CDR3 length equals 14 residues. V lost 0 bases and J 6 bases, leaving 10 bases between the germline ends. Germline V gene lookup returns CDR1 SGHDT and CDR2 YYEEEE. CDR3 nucleotides: TGTGCCAGCAGCTTGGACGAACAGGGAAACATTCAGTACTTC. It specifies CASSLDEQGNIQYF.

The V gene is TRBV6-5, the J gene TRBJ2-7; 8 nucleotides match TRBD2. V trimming: 10 bases; J trimming: 0 bases; junction bases outside the gene matches: 5. The CDR3 is 13 residues long. In germline, CDR1 is MNHEY, CDR2 SVGAGI. The CDR3 nucleotides are TGTGCCACCATTAGCGGGATCTCCTACGAGCAGTACTTC. It yields the protein CATISGISYEQYF.

This clone was detected only a few times. The chain has TRBV7-9 and TRBJ2-3; 10 positions agree with TRBD2. Germline assignment: CDR1 SEHNR and CDR2 FQNEAQ (reference sequence). V trimming: 7 bases; J trimming: 2 bases; junction bases outside the gene matches: 15. CDR3 length: 18 residues. CDR3 sequence reads: CASIRLAGVRTFTDTQYF. The CDR3 DNA reads as TGTGCCAGCATCAGACTAGCGGGTGTTAGAACCTTCACAGATACGCAGTATTTT.

This clone turned up a few times. The CDR3: CASSKDDPSGRTDTQYF. CDR3 nucleotides: TGTGCCAGCAGCAAAGATGATCCTAGCGGGAGAACAGATACGCAGTATTTT. The V call is TRBV21-1, the J call TRBJ2-3; the D call in the table, TRBD2, was not verified against the DNA. TRBV21-1 is labeled a pseudogene. This CDR3 contains 17 residues.

CDR3: CASSFARDYGYTF. The CDR3 DNA reads TGTGCCAGCAGCTTCGCCAGGGACTATGGCTACACCTTC. The V gene is TRBV7-9, the J gene TRBJ1-2; possibly TRBD1 for D (5 bases). V dropped 3 bases and J dropped 3 bases, with 8 bases sitting between them. CDR1 is SEHNR, CDR2 FQNEAQ, per germline (reference sequence). CDR3 length: 13 amino acids.

The chain is built from TRBV5-1 and TRBJ2-3; 7 bases fit TRBD2. Germline CDR1 SGHRS, CDR2 YFSETQ. The CDR3 is made up of 15 amino acids. V lost 4 bases and J lost 4; bases outside the gene matches: 9. The CDR3 bases are TGCGCCAGCAGCCGCGAGGGCGGGAGTTCAGATACGCAGTATTTT. Residues: CASSREGGSSDTQYF.

V is TRBV7-9 and J is TRBJ2-5; 8 bases agree with TRBD1. V dropped 6 bases and J dropped 2; count of bases not matched to a gene: 5. This CDR3 has 14 residues. CDR1 SEHNR and CDR2 FQNEAQ come from the germline V gene (reference sequence). The CDR3 is CASSSGTGQETQYF. CDR3 in DNA: TGTGCCAGCAGTTCCGGGACAGGACAAGAGACCCAGTACTTC.

CDR3: CASSSRDQPQHF. Here the CDR3 DNA reads TGTGCCAGCAGCTCCAGGGATCAGCCCCAGCATTTT. This chain connects TRBV13 to TRBJ1-5, with TRBD1 as a possible D gene (5 bases). CDR3 length equals 12 residues. V lost 4 bases and J lost 5, with 6 bases in between. Germline V CDR1 and CDR2: PRHDT, FYEKMQ (reference sequence).

The V call is TRBV7-3, the J call TRBJ2-3; 10 bases fit TRBD1. The length of the CDR3 is 17 residues. V lost 5 bases and J lost 2; bases outside the gene matches: 10. In germline, CDR1 is SGHTA, CDR2 FQGTGA. The CDR3 region is CASSLSGQGRPTDTQYF. The DNA for the CDR3 is TGTGCCAGCAGCCTATCGGGACAGGGGAGACCCACAGATACGCAGTATTTT.

The chain carries TRBV19 and TRBJ2-6; TRBD1 aligns across 9 bases. CDR1 is LNHDA, CDR2 SQIVND, per germline (reference sequence). The CDR3 length is 17 residues. Germline trimming cut 10 bases from V and 0 bases from J; bases unmatched to any gene: 10. As DNA, the CDR3 is TGTGCCACCGCGCCGGGACAGGGCGACTCTGGGGCCAACGTCCTGACTTTC. This translates into CATAPGQGDSGANVLTF.